These T cell receptor beta chains were read from a single sample in a study of T cell responses to AZD1222 COVID-19 vaccine. The table came from immunoSEQ multiplex PCR; TCRdb's copy has only in-frame clones and leaves some out. The table has roughly 160,000 clones, approximately 92% seen once. Here the sequenced sample was peripheral blood, taken on day 0 of AZD1222 vaccination. These receptors originate from an adult in good health. Each CDR3 is given with its conserved first and last residue. A D gene is named only where the DNA matches it firmly. The size entry is marked missing in some rows and otherwise reads once, few, many or a size class.

V: TRBV19
size: .
D: .
J: TRBJ2-3
DNA: TGTGCCAGTAGTATAGAGGGTACCCCAGATACGCAGTATTTT
CDR3: CASSIEGTPDTQYF

V: TRBV10-1
size: .
D: .
J: TRBJ2-3
DNA: TGCGCCAGCAGTGAGGTTGTAGGACGCACAGATACGCAGTATTTT
CDR3: CASSEVVGRTDTQYF

V: TRBV18
size: .
D: .
J: TRBJ2-5
DNA: TGTGCCAGCTCACCTCACAAGGGGGATCGAGAGACCCAGTACTTC
CDR3: CASSPHKGDRETQYF

V: TRBV4-1
size: .
D: .
J: TRBJ1-4
DNA: TGCGCCAGCAGCCCCGGTTGGGGGGGAGAAAAACTGTTTTTT
CDR3: CASSPGWGGEKLFF

V: TRBV11-1
size: .
D: TRBD2
J: TRBJ2-7
DNA: TGTGCCAGCAGCCAGGGAGGGTTCCCCTACGAGCAGTACTTC
CDR3: CASSQGGFPYEQYF

V: TRBV18
size: .
D: .
J: TRBJ2-7
DNA: TGTGCCAGCTCACGGAGCGAGCTCTACGAGCAGTACTTC
CDR3: CASSRSELYEQYF

V: TRBV27
size: .
D: .
J: TRBJ1-2
DNA: TGTGCCAGCAGTTTATCTTCAGTCAACTATGGCTACACCTTC
CDR3: CASSLSSVNYGYTF

V: TRBV2
size: .
D: TRBD1
J: TRBJ1-4
DNA: TGTGCCAGCAGTCTGCAAGGGACAGGGGATGAAAAACTGTTTTTT
CDR3: CASSLQGTGDEKLFF

V: TRBV3-1/TRBV3-2
size: many
D: .
J: TRBJ1-5
DNA: TGTGCCAGCAGCCAAGTCGGAGGGCAGCCCCAGCATTTT
CDR3: CASSQVGGQPQHF

V: TRBV9
size: .
D: TRBD1
J: TRBJ2-7
DNA: TGTGCCAGCAGCGAGACAGGGAGCTCCTACGAGCAGTACTTC
CDR3: CASSETGSSYEQYF

V: TRBV10-1
size: .
D: TRBD1
J: TRBJ2-1
DNA: TGCGCCAGCAGCAGCGATGGACAGGGGCTATACAATGAGCAGTTCTTC
CDR3: CASSSDGQGLYNEQFF

V: TRBV7-9
size: .
D: .
J: TRBJ2-2
DNA: TGTGCCAGCAGCTTCTCGGGTTTATACACCGGGGAGCTGTTTTTT
CDR3: CASSFSGLYTGELFF

V: TRBV9
size: .
D: TRBD1
J: TRBJ1-2
DNA: TGTGCCAGCAGCGCGATACAGGGGAGGGATGGCTACACCTTC
CDR3: CASSAIQGRDGYTF

V: TRBV19
size: .
D: .
J: TRBJ2-2
DNA: TGTGCCAGTAGTATTGGGGATCTTGAGCTGTTTTTT
CDR3: CASSIGDLELFF

V: TRBV5-1
size: .
D: TRBD2
J: TRBJ2-4
DNA: TGCGCCAGCAGCCCCCACCCGGGGGGAATAGCCAAAAACATTCAGTACTTC
CDR3: CASSPHPGGIAKNIQYF

V: TRBV6-6
size: .
D: .
J: TRBJ2-7
DNA: TGTGCCAGCAGCCTCCAATACGAGCAGTACTTC
CDR3: CASSLQYEQYF

V: TRBV7-3
size: .
D: .
J: TRBJ2-3
DNA: TGTGCCAGCAGCTTCGGTCAGACTAGCACAGATACGCAGTATTTT
CDR3: CASSFGQTSTDTQYF

V: TRBV6-2/TRBV6-3
size: .
D: TRBD2
J: TRBJ2-1
DNA: TGTGCCAGCAGTTACCGTGGACTAGCGGGGGGTGGTGAGCAGTTCTTC
CDR3: CASSYRGLAGGGEQFF

V: TRBV6-1
size: .
D: .
J: TRBJ2-2
DNA: TGTGCCAGCAGTGAAGGTTTCACCTCCACCGGGGAGCTGTTTTTT
CDR3: CASSEGFTSTGELFF

V: TRBV2
size: .
D: .
J: TRBJ1-4
DNA: TGTGCCAGCAGTAAGGCTGCAACTAATGAAAAACTGTTTTTT
CDR3: CASSKAATNEKLFF

V: TRBV12-2
size: .
D: .
J: TRBJ2-1
DNA: TGTGCAAGTCGCTTAGCGCCGACTAGCGTGAACAATGAGCAGTTCTTC
CDR3: CASRLAPTSVNNEQFF

V: TRBV5-8
size: once
D: TRBD2
J: TRBJ2-7
DNA: TGTGCCAGCAGCTTGTGGACTAGCGGGACCTACGAGCAGTACTTC
CDR3: CASSLWTSGTYEQYF

V: TRBV18
size: once
D: TRBD2
J: TRBJ2-1
DNA: TGTGCCAGCTCACTGAAACTAGCGGGAGGTGGCAATGAGCAGTTCTTC
CDR3: CASSLKLAGGGNEQFF

V: TRBV7-9
size: .
D: TRBD1
J: TRBJ2-7
DNA: TGTGCCAGCAGCTTAGGAGGGGGCAGGGTCTACGAGCAGTACTTC
CDR3: CASSLGGGRVYEQYF

V: TRBV7-9
size: .
D: TRBD2
J: TRBJ2-1
DNA: TGTGCCAGCACCACTACGCGGGCTAGCGGGGGGGGTAATTACAATGAGCAGTTCTTC
CDR3: CASTTTRASGGGNYNEQFF

V: TRBV15
size: .
D: .
J: TRBJ1-4
DNA: TGTGCCACCAGCAGAGATCGCGGGGGAGAAAAACTGTTTTTT
CDR3: CATSRDRGGEKLFF

V: TRBV14
size: once
D: .
J: TRBJ2-2
DNA: TGTGCCAGCATTTCAGGGTCCACCGGGGAGCTGTTTTTT
CDR3: CASISGSTGELFF

V: TRBV19
size: .
D: TRBD1
J: TRBJ1-1
DNA: TGTGCCAGTAGTCATGGACAGGGGAGGGTGAACACTGAAGCTTTCTTT
CDR3: CASSHGQGRVNTEAFF

V: TRBV11-2
size: .
D: TRBD1
J: TRBJ2-5
DNA: TGTGCCAGCAGCATAGTACGGGACAGGGGAAAGACCCAGTACTTC
CDR3: CASSIVRDRGKTQYF

V: TRBV28
size: .
D: TRBD1
J: TRBJ1-1
DNA: TGTGCCAGCAGTCCCGGACAGGGCGGTCGGGGAGCTTTCTTT
CDR3: CASSPGQGGRGAFF

V: TRBV7-9
size: .
D: TRBD1
J: TRBJ1-2
DNA: TGTGCCAGCAGCTTAGCGGGACAGGGAGGCTATGGCTACACCTTC
CDR3: CASSLAGQGGYGYTF

V: TRBV18
size: .
D: .
J: TRBJ1-2
DNA: TGTGCCAGCTCACCACCGACTCCCCGGCGGTATGGCTACACCTTC
CDR3: CASSPPTPRRYGYTF

V: TRBV5-6
size: .
D: .
J: TRBJ2-7
DNA: TGTGCCAGCAGCCAACTCCCGGGACGGGAGTACTTC
CDR3: CASSQLPGREYF

V: TRBV20-1
size: .
D: .
J: TRBJ1-2
DNA: TGCAGTGCTAGGAGCGGCTATGGCTACACCTTC
CDR3: CSARSGYGYTF

V: TRBV29-1
size: .
D: .
J: TRBJ1-3
DNA: TGCAGCGTTTGGACAGACTCTGGAAACACCATATATTTT
CDR3: CSVWTDSGNTIYF

V: TRBV20-1
size: .
D: .
J: TRBJ2-5
DNA: TGCAGTCCCGGGGTTACAGAGACCCAGTACTTC
CDR3: CSPGVTETQYF

V: TRBV4-1
size: .
D: .
J: TRBJ1-6
DNA: TGCGCCAGCAGCCAAGATCGAGGGAATTCACCCCTCCACTTT
CDR3: CASSQDRGNSPLHF

V: TRBV29-1
size: .
D: TRBD2
J: TRBJ2-1
DNA: TGCAGCGTTGAGGTCCTAGCGGGAGGCAATGAGCAGTTCTTC
CDR3: CSVEVLAGGNEQFF

V: TRBV12-5
size: .
D: TRBD2
J: TRBJ2-7
DNA: TGTGCTAGTGGTCCCCTGTGGGCGGGAGCCGAGCAGTACTTC
CDR3: CASGPLWAGAEQYF

V: TRBV19
size: .
D: .
J: TRBJ1-2
DNA: TGTGCCAGTAGTATAGAGGGGGCTCTGGGCTATGGCTACACCTTC
CDR3: CASSIEGALGYGYTF

V: TRBV5-1
size: .
D: TRBD1
J: TRBJ1-6
DNA: TGCGCCAGCAGCTTAGGATTGAGGACAGGGGCGAATTCACCCCTCCACTTT
CDR3: CASSLGLRTGANSPLHF

V: TRBV7-9
size: .
D: .
J: TRBJ1-1
DNA: TGTGCCACGACCGGGGGCGTGAACACTGAAGCTTTCTTT
CDR3: CATTGGVNTEAFF

V: TRBV27
size: once
D: .
J: TRBJ2-1
DNA: TGTGCCAGCAGTTTCCGAACTTACAATGAGCAGTTCTTC
CDR3: CASSFRTYNEQFF

V: TRBV18
size: .
D: .
J: TRBJ1-1
DNA: TGTGCCAGCTCACCCCAGGAGGGGGCTTTCTTT
CDR3: CASSPQEGAFF

V: TRBV2
size: .
D: .
J: TRBJ2-5
DNA: TGTGCCAGCAGTGTCCTCGGGACCTCTCAGACCCAGTACTTC
CDR3: CASSVLGTSQTQYF

V: TRBV5-1
size: .
D: TRBD2
J: TRBJ2-5
DNA: TGCGCCAGCAGCCCCTCGCTAGCGGGAGAACGAGAGACCCAGTACTTC
CDR3: CASSPSLAGERETQYF

V: TRBV9
size: .
D: .
J: TRBJ2-1
DNA: TGTGCCAGCAGCGTAGAGGGGTTTGATGAGCAGTTCTTC
CDR3: CASSVEGFDEQFF

V: TRBV28
size: .
D: .
J: TRBJ1-3
DNA: TGTGCCAGCAGTTTCCCGGACGGTGCTGGAAACACCATATATTTT
CDR3: CASSFPDGAGNTIYF

V: TRBV2
size: .
D: .
J: TRBJ1-3
DNA: TGTGCCAGCAGTGAATCTGGCTCTGGAAACACCATATATTTT
CDR3: CASSESGSGNTIYF

V: TRBV7-6
size: .
D: TRBD1
J: TRBJ1-4
DNA: TGTGCCAGCAGCTTGACAGGGGGCGGGTCTAATGAAAAACTGTTTTTT
CDR3: CASSLTGGGSNEKLFF

V: TRBV5-4
size: .
D: TRBD1
J: TRBJ2-5
DNA: TGTGCCAGCAGCTCCGGGACAGAAGAGACCCAGTACTTC
CDR3: CASSSGTEETQYF

V: TRBV3-1/TRBV3-2
size: .
D: .
J: TRBJ2-5
DNA: TGTGCCAGCAGCCAAGGAGCGACTGCGGCCGGCGGGACCCAGTACTTC
CDR3: CASSQGATAAGGTQYF

V: TRBV3-1/TRBV3-2
size: .
D: .
J: TRBJ1-5
DNA: TGTGCCAGCAGCCAAGATATCCAGGTCGGCAATCAGCCCCAGCATTTT
CDR3: CASSQDIQVGNQPQHF